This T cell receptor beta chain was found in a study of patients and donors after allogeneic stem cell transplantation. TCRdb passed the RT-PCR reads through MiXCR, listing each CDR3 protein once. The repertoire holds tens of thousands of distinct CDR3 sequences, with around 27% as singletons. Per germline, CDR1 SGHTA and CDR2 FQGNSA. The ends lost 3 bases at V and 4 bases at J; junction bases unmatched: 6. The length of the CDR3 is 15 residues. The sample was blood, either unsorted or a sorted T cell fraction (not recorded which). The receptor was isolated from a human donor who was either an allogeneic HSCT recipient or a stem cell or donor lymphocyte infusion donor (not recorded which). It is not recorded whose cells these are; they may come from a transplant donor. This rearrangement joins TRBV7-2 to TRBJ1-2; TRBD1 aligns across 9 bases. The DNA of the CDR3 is TGTGCCAGCAGCTTTCTACAGGGGGCGAGCTATGGCTACACCTTC. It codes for CASSFLQGASYGYTF.